The 3 T cell receptor beta chains below were found in one sample sequenced in a study of shared clonotypes between healthy human individuals. The protocol was immunoSEQ multiplex PCR, while the TCRdb copy is restricted to in-frame clones and leaves out a portion. The data contain 1.4 million to 1.5 million clones, about 96% of them singletons. Sequencing was performed on naive CD4+ T cells sorted from blood. Subset denoted: CD45RA+ positively selected. The receptors derive from a man under 40 in good health.

The rearrangement joins TRBV7-2 to TRBJ2-2; tentatively, D is TRBD1 (6 bases). CDR3 length equals 16 residues. Trimming took off 4 bases at V and 1 base at J, with 13 bases between the two ends. CDR1 is SGHTA, CDR2 FQGNSA, per germline. In DNA form, the CDR3 reads TGTGCCAGCAGCTCCGAATTGGACAGGAACACCGGGGAGCTGTTTTTT. Its protein is CASSSELDRNTGELFF.

The chain carries TRBV7-3 and TRBJ2-1, with TRBD2 matching 11 bases. Looked up from germline, CDR1 is SGHTA and CDR2 is FQGTGA. The CDR3 is 15 residues long. The V segment lost 0 bases and the J segment 14 bases; nucleotides outside the gene matches: 9. The CDR3 spells CASSLTRGSGRGKFF. In nucleotides, the CDR3 is TGTGCCAGCAGCTTAACTCGGGGTAGCGGGAGGGGAAAGTTCTTC.

This clone was counted a single time. The chain links TRBV5-4 to TRBJ2-1; unclear D gene. Germline V gene sequence: CDR1 SGHNT, CDR2 YYREEE (reference sequence). The germline V and J ends were trimmed by 3 bases and 8 bases, with 12 bases remaining between them. The CDR3 spans 13 residues. The CDR3 sequence: CASSYPRMHEQFF. CDR3 nucleotide sequence: TGTGCCAGCAGCTACCCTAGAATGCATGAGCAGTTCTTC.